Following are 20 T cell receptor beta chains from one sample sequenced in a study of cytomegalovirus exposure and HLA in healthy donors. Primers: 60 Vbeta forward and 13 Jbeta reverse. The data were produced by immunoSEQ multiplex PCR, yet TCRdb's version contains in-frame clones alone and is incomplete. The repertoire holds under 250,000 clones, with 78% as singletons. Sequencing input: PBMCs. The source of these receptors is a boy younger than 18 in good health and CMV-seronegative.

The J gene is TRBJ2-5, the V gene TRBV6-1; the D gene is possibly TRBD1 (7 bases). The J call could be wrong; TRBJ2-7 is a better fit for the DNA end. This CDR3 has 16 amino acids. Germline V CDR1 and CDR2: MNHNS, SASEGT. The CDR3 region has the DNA TGTGCCAGCAGTGTGACGCGGGGACAGATACCCTACGAGCAGTACTTC. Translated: CASSVTRGQIPYEQYF.

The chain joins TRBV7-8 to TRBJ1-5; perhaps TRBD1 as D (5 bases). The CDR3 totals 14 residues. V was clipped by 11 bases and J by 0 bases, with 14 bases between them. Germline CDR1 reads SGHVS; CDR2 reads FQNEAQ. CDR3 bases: TGTGCCTCATGGGAGGGGAATAGCAATCAGCCCCAGCATTTT. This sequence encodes CASWEGNSNQPQHF.

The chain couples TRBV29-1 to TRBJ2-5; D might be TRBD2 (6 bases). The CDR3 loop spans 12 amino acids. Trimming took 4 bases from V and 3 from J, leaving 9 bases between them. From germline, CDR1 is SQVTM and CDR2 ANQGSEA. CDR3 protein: CSVVPGEETQYF. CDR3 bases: TGCAGCGTTGTTCCGGGGGAAGAGACCCAGTACTTC.

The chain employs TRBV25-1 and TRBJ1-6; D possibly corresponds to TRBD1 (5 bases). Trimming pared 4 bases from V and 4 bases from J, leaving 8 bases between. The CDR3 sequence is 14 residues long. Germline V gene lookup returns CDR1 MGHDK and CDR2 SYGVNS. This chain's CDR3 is CASSGTGYNSPLHF. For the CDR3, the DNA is TGTGCCAGCAGTGGAACAGGATATAATTCACCCCTCCACTTT.

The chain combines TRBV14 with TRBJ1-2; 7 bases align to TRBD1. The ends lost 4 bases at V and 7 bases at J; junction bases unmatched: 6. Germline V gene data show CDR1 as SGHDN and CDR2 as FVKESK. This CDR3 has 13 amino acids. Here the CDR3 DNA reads TGTGCCAGCAGCCGGAAGCAGGGGGGTGGCTACACCTTC. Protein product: CASSRKQGGGYTF. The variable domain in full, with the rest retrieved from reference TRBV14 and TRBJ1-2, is EAGVTQFPSHSVIEKGQTVTLRCDPISGHDNLYWYRRVMGKEIKFLLHFVKESKQDESGMPNNRFLAERTGGTYSTLKVQPAELEDSGVYFCASSRKQGGGYTFGSGTRLTVV.

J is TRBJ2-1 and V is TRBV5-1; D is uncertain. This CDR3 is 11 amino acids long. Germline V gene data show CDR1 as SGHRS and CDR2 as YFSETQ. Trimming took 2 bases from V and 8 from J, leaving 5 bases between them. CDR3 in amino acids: CASSFIHEQFF. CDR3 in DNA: TGCGCCAGCAGCTTCATCCATGAGCAGTTCTTC.

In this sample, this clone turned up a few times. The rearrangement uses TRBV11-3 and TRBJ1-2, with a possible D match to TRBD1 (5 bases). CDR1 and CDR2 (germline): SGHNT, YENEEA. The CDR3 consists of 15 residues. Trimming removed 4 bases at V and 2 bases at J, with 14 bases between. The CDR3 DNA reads TGTGCCAGCAGCTCATTCGACAGCTCCAACTATGGCTACACCTTC. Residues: CASSSFDSSNYGYTF.

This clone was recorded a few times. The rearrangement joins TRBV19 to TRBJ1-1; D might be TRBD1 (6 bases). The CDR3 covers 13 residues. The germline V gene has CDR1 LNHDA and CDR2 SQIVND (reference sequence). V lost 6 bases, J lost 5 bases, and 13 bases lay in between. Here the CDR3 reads CASRQGRVTEAFF. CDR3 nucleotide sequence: TGTGCCAGTAGACAGGGCAGGGTGACTGAAGCTTTCTTT.

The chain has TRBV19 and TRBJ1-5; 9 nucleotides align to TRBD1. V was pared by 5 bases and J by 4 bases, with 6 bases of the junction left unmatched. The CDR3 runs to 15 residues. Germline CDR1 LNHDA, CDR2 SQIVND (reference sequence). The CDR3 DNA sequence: TGTGCCAGTAGTCCCGGGACAGGGAAAAATCAGCCCCAGCATTTT. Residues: CASSPGTGKNQPQHF.

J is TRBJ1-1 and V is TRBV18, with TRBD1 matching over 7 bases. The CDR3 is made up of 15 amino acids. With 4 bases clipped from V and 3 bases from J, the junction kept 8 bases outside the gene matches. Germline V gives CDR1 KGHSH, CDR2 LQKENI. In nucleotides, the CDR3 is TGTGCCAGCTCACTTTACAGACAGGGCCACACTGAAGCTTTCTTT. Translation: CASSLYRQGHTEAFF.

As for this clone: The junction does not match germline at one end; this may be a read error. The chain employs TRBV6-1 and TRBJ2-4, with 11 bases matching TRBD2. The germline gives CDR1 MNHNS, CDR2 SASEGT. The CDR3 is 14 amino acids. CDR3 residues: CASSPVILAGDRVF. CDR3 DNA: TGTGCCAGCTCTCCGGTGATACTAGCGGGGGATCGGGTCTTC.

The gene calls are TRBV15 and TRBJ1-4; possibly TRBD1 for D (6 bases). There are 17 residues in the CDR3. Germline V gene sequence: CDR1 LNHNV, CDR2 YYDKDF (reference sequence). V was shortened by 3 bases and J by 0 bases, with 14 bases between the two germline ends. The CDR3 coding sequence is TGTGCCACCAGCAGCGGGTTACAGGGATCAACTAATGAAAAACTGTTTTTT. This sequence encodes CATSSGLQGSTNEKLFF.

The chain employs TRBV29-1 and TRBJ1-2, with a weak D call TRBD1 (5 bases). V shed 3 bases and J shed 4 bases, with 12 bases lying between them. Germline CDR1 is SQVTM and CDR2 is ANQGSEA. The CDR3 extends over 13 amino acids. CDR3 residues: CSVDGGVAYGYTF. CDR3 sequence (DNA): TGCAGCGTTGATGGGGGGGTTGCCTATGGCTACACCTTC.

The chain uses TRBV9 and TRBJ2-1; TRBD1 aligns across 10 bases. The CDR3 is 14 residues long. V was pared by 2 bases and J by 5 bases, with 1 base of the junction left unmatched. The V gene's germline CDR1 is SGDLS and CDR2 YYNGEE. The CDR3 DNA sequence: TGTGCCAGCAGCGTGGGACAGGGGAACAATGAGCAGTTCTTC. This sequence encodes CASSVGQGNNEQFF.

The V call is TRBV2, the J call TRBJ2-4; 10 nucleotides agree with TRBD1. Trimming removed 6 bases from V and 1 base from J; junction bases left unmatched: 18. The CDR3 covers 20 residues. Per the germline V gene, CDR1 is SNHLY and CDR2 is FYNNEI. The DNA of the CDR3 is TGTGCCAGCAGGGAAAGAGGGGACAGGGGCTTGAATTGGGCCAAAAACATTCAGTACTTC. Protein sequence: CASRERGDRGLNWAKNIQYF.

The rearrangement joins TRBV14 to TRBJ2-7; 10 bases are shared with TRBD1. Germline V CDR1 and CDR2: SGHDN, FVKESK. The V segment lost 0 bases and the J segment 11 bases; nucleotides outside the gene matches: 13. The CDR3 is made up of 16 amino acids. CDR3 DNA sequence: TGTGCCAGCAGCCAAGATCCTAAGAGACAGGGGGCGCAGGAGTACTTC. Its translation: CASSQDPKRQGAQEYF.

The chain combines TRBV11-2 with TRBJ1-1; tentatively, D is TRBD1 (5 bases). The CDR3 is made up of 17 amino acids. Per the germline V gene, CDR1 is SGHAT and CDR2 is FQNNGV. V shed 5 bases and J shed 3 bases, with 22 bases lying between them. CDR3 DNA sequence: TGTGCCAGCAGCCCAAAGGCCCATAGTACGGGGGACACTGAAGCTTTCTTT. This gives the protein CASSPKAHSTGDTEAFF.

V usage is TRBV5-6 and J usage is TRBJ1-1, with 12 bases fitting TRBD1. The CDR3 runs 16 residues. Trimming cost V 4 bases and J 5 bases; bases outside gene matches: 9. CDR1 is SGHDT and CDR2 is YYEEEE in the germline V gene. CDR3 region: CASSKGQGALGTEAFF. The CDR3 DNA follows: TGTGCCAGCAGCAAGGGACAGGGGGCGCTGGGAACTGAAGCTTTCTTT.

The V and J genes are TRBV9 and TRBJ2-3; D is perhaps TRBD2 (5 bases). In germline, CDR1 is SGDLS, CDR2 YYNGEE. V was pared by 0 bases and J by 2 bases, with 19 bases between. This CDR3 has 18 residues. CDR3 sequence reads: CASSVGPGVGVSTDTQYF. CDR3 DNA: TGTGCCAGCAGCGTAGGGCCTGGTGTCGGGGTGTCCACAGATACGCAGTATTTT.

The CDR3 sequence is CAWREDRDYGYTF. In DNA, the CDR3 is TGTGCCTGGAGAGAGGACAGGGACTATGGCTACACCTTC. The V and J genes are TRBV30 and TRBJ1-2; 8 bases match TRBD1. V lost 3 bases to trimming and J lost 3 bases; unmatched junction nucleotides: 3. Germline V gives CDR1 GTSNPN, CDR2 SVGIG (reference sequence). This CDR3 spans 13 amino acids.